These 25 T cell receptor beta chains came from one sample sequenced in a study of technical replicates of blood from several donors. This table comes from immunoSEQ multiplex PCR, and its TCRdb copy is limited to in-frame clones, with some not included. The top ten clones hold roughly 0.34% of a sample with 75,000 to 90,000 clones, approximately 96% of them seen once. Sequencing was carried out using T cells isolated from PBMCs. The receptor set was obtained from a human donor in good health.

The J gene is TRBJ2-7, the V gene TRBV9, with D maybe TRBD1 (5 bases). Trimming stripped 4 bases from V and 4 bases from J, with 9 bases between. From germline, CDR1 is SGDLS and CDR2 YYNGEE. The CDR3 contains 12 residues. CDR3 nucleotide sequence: TGTGCCAGCAGCCCACGACAGTACGAGCAGTACTTC. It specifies CASSPRQYEQYF. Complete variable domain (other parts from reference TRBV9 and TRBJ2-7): DSGVTQTPKHLITATGQRVTLRCSPRSGDLSVYWYQQSLDQGLQFLIQYYNGEERAKGNILERFSAQQFPDLHSELNLSSLELGDSALYFCASSPRQYEQYFGPGTRLTVT.

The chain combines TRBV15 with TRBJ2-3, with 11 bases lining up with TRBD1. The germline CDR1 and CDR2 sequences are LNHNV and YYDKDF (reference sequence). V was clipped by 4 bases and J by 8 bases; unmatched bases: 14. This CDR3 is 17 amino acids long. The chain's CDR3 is CATSTRTGQGVVGTQYF. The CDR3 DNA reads TGTGCCACCAGCACCCGAACGGGACAGGGGGTTGTAGGTACGCAGTATTTT.

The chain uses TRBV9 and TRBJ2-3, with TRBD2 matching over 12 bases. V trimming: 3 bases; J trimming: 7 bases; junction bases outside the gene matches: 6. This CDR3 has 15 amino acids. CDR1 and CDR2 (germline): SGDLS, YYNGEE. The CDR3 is CASSETSGSTHTQYF. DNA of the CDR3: TGTGCCAGCAGCGAGACTAGCGGGAGTACCCATACGCAGTATTTT.

The CDR3 is CASSLARGTGEQFF. The DNA for the CDR3 is TGTGCCAGCAGCTTAGCTAGGGGGACGGGTGAGCAGTTCTTC. This chain links TRBV7-2 with TRBJ2-1, with a possible D match to TRBD1 (6 bases). The CDR3 has 14 residues. Trimming took 0 bases from V and 9 from J, leaving 12 bases between them. Per the germline V gene, CDR1 is SGHTA and CDR2 is FQGNSA. The whole variable domain, remainder taken from reference TRBV7-2 and TRBJ2-1, is GAGVSQSPSNKVTEKGKDVELRCDPISGHTALYWYRQSLGQGLEFLIYFQGNSAPDKSGLPSDRFSAERTGGSVSTLTIQRTQQEDSAVYLCASSLARGTGEQFFGPGTRLTVL.

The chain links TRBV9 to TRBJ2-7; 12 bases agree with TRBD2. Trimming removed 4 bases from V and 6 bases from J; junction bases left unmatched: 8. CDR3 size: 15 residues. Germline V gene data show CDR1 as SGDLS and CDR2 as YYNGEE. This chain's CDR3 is CASSPRLAGDGEQYF. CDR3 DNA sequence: TGTGCCAGCAGCCCGAGACTAGCGGGAGATGGCGAGCAGTACTTC.

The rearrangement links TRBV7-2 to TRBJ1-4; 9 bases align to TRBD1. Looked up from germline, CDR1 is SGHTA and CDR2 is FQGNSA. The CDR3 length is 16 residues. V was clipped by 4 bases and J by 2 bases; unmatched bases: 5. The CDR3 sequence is CASSSQGAGTNEKLFF. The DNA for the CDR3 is TGTGCCAGCAGCTCACAGGGGGCAGGGACTAATGAAAAACTGTTTTTT.

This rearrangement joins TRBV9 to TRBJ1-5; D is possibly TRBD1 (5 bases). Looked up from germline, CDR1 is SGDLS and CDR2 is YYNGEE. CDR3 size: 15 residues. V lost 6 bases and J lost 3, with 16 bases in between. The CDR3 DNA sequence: TGTGCCAGCACACGACCACCAGGGCTCAATCAGCCCCAGCATTTT. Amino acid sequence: CASTRPPGLNQPQHF.

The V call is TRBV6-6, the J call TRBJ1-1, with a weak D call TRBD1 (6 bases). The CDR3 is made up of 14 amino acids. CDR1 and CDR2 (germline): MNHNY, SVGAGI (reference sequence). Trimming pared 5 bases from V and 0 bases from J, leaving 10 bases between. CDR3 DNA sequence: TGTGCCAGCAGTGACGGGACACTGAACACTGAAGCTTTCTTT. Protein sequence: CASSDGTLNTEAFF.

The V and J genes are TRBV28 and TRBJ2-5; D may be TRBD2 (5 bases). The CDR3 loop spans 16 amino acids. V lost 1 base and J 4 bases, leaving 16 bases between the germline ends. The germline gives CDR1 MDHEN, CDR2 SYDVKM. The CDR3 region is CASSLLQLGLGETQYF. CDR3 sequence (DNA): TGTGCCAGCAGTTTATTACAACTAGGGTTAGGAGAGACCCAGTACTTC.

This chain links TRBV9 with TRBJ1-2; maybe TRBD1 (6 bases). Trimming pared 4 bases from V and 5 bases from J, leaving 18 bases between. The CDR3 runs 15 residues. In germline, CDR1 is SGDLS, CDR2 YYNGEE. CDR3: CASSTSRGADYGYTF. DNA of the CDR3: TGTGCCAGCAGCACCAGCCGGGGGGCTGATTATGGCTACACCTTC. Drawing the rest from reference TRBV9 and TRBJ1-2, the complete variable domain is DSGVTQTPKHLITATGQRVTLRCSPRSGDLSVYWYQQSLDQGLQFLIQYYNGEERAKGNILERFSAQQFPDLHSELNLSSLELGDSALYFCASSTSRGADYGYTFGSGTRLTVV.

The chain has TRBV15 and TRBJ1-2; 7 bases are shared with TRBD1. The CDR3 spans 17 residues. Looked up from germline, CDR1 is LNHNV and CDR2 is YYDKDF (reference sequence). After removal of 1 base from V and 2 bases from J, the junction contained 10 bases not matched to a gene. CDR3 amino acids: CATSRAPTGKSNYGYTF. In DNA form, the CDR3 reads TGTGCCACCAGCAGAGCCCCGACAGGGAAATCCAACTATGGCTACACCTTC.

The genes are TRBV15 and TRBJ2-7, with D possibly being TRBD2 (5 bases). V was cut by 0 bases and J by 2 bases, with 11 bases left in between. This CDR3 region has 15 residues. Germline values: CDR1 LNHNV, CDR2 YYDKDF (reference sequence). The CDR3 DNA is TGTGCCACCAGCAGAGACCAGGAGGAGACCTACGAGCAGTACTTC. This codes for CATSRDQEETYEQYF.

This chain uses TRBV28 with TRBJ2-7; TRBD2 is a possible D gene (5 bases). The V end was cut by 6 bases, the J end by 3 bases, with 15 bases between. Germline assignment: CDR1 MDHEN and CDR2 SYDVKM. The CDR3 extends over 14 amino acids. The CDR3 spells CASRIPGSFYEQYF. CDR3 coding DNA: TGTGCCAGCAGAATACCGGGAAGCTTCTACGAGCAGTACTTC.

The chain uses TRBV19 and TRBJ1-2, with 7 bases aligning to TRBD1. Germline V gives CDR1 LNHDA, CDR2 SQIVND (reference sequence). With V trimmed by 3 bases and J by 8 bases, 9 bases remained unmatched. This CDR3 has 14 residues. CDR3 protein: CASSMAGQATGYTF. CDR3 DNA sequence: TGTGCCAGTAGTATGGCCGGACAGGCCACGGGCTACACCTTC.

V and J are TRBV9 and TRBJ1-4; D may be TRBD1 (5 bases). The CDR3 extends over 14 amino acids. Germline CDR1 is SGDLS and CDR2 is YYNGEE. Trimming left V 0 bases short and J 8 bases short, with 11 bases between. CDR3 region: CASSVEGGAEKLFF. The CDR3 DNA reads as TGTGCCAGCAGCGTAGAAGGAGGGGCCGAAAAACTGTTTTTT. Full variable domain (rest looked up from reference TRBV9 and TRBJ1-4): DSGVTQTPKHLITATGQRVTLRCSPRSGDLSVYWYQQSLDQGLQFLIQYYNGEERAKGNILERFSAQQFPDLHSELNLSSLELGDSALYFCASSVEGGAEKLFFGSGTQLSVL.

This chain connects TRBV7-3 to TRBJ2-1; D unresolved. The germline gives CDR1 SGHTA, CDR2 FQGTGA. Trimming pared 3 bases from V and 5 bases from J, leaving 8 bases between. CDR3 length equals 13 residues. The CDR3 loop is CASSFTRNNEQFF. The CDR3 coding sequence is TGTGCCAGCAGCTTTACCAGAAACAATGAGCAGTTCTTC.

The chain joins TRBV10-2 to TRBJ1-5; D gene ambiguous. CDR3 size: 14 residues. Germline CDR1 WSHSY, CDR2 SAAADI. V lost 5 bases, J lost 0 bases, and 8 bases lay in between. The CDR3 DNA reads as TGCGCCAGCAGTCCAGGCCTTAGCAATCAGCCCCAGCATTTT. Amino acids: CASSPGLSNQPQHF.

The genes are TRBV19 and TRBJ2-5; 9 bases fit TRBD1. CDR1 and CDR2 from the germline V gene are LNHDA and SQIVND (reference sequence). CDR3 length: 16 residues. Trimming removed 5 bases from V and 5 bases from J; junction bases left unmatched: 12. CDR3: CASSRPGQGLSETQYF. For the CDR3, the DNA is TGTGCCAGTAGTCGCCCGGGACAGGGCTTGTCGGAGACCCAGTACTTC.

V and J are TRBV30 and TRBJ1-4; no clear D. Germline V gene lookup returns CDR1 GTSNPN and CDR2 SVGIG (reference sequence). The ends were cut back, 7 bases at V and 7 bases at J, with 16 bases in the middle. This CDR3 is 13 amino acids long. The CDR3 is CASDVLSGEKLFF. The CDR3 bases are TGTGCCTCAGACGTCCTGTCAGGTGAAAAACTGTTTTTT.

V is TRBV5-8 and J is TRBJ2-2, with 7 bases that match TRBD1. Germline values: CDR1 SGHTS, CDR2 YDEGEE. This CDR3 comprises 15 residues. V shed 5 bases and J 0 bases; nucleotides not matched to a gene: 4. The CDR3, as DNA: TGTGCCAGCAGTTCTGGACAGGCGAACACCGGGGAGCTGTTTTTT. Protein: CASSSGQANTGELFF.

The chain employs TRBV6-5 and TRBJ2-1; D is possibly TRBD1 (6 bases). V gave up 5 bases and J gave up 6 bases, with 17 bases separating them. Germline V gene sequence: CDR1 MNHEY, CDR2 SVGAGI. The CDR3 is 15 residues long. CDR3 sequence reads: CASSIRDIKPNEQFF. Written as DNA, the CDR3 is TGTGCCAGCAGTATCCGGGACATTAAACCCAATGAGCAGTTCTTC.

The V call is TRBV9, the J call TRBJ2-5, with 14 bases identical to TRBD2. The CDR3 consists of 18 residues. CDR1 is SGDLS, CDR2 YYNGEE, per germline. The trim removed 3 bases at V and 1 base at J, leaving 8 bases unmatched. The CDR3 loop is CASSDPGLAGAIQETQYF. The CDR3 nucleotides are TGTGCCAGCAGCGACCCGGGACTAGCGGGAGCGATCCAAGAGACCCAGTACTTC.

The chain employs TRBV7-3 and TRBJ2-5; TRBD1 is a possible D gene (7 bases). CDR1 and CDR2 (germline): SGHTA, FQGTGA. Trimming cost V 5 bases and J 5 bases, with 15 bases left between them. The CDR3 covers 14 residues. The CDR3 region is CASSRGTDRETQYF. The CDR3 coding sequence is TGTGCCAGCAGCCGCGGGACAGATCGGGAGACCCAGTACTTC. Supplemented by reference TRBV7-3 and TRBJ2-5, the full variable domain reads GAGVSQTPSNKVTEKGKYVELRCDPISGHTALYWYRQSLGQGPEFLIYFQGTGAADDSGLPNDRFFAVRPEGSVSTLKIQRTERGDSAVYLCASSRGTDRETQYFGPGTRLLVL.

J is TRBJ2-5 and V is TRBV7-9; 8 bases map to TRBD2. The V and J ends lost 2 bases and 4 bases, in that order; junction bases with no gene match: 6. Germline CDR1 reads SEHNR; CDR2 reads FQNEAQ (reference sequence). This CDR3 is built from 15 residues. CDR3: CASSLTSGGGETQYF. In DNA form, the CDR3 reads TGTGCCAGCAGCTTAACTAGCGGAGGTGGAGAGACCCAGTACTTC.

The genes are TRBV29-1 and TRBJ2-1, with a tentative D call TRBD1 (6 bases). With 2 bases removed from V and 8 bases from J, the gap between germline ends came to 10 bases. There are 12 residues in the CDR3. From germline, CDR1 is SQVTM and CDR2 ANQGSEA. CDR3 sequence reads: CSVEPQGYEQFF. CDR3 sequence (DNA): TGCAGCGTTGAACCCCAGGGGTATGAGCAGTTCTTC.